Each of the 11 T cell receptor beta chains below was sequenced from the same sample in a study of blood T cell repertoires in COVID-19. Sequenced by immunoSEQ multiplex PCR; TCRdb stores in-frame clones only, minus some. The sample carries just over 350,000 clones, 75% to 90% recorded once. Material for sequencing was peripheral blood. Source of these receptors: a woman aged 55-70 years with COVID-19, enrolled during active disease.

V gene TRBV19 combines with J gene TRBJ1-4; TRBD1 is a possible D gene (6 bases). Germline V CDR1 and CDR2: LNHDA, SQIVND (reference sequence). The V gene lost 7 bases and the J gene lost 0 bases, with 9 bases spanning the gap. The CDR3 contains 14 residues. CDR3: CASTNRATNEKLFF. CDR3 nucleotide sequence: TGTGCCAGTACCAACAGGGCAACTAATGAAAAACTGTTTTTT.

The chain employs TRBV29-1 and TRBJ1-4, with 8 bases that match TRBD1. The CDR3 totals 13 residues. V shed 7 bases and J 8 bases; nucleotides not matched to a gene: 9. Per the germline V gene, CDR1 is SQVTM and CDR2 is ANQGSEA. The chain's CDR3 is CSGQGADGEKLFF. In nucleotides, the CDR3 is TGCAGCGGCCAGGGGGCGGATGGGGAAAAACTGTTTTTT.

The chain employs TRBV6-2 or TRBV6-3 and TRBJ2-5; 12 bases line up with TRBD2. This CDR3 has 16 amino acids. Losses at the gene ends were 6 bases for V and 4 bases for J; bases not matched to a gene: 9. In germline, CDR1 is MNHEY, CDR2 SVGEGT. The chain's CDR3 is CASSGLTSGGGETQYF. As DNA, the CDR3 is TGTGCCAGCAGCGGTTTGACTAGCGGGGGCGGAGAGACCCAGTACTTC.

V is TRBV2 and J is TRBJ2-7; 8 bases line up with TRBD2. This CDR3 contains 15 residues. The J segment lost 2 bases and the V segment lost 2 bases, leaving 5 bases of the junction unmatched. Germline CDR1 SNHLY, CDR2 FYNNEI. The CDR3 here is CASSEWAAGAYEQYF. The CDR3 DNA reads as TGTGCCAGCAGTGAATGGGCAGCGGGGGCCTACGAGCAGTACTTC.

V gene TRBV5-1 combines with J gene TRBJ1-1; tentatively, D is TRBD1 (6 bases). The CDR3 length is 17 residues. V was cut by 0 bases and J by 6 bases, with 21 bases left in between. Per the germline V gene, CDR1 is SGHRS and CDR2 is YFSETQ. CDR3 in DNA: TGCGCCAGCAGCTTGGTGGGCGGGGGCGCAAGTTTATCTGAAGCTTTCTTT. Protein sequence: CASSLVGGGASLSEAFF. Supplemented by reference TRBV5-1 and TRBJ1-1, the full variable domain reads KAGVTQTPRYLIKTRGQQVTLSCSPISGHRSVSWYQQTPGQGLQFLFEYFSETQRNKGNFPGRFSGRQFSNSRSEMNVSTLELGDSALYLCASSLVGGGASLSEAFFGQGTRLTVV.

The chain is built from TRBV29-1 and TRBJ2-6, with a tentative D call TRBD2 (6 bases). This CDR3 spans 16 amino acids. V lost 4 bases, J lost 3 bases, and 16 bases lay in between. Germline values: CDR1 SQVTM, CDR2 ANQGSEA. The CDR3, as DNA: TGCAGCGTTGCATTTGCCGAGGGACTTGGGGCCAACGTCCTGACTTTC. Translated, it gives CSVAFAEGLGANVLTF.

J is TRBJ2-7 and V is TRBV25-1, with no clear D. Deletions cut 6 bases from V and 3 bases from J, with 3 bases between. Germline CDR1 and CDR2: MGHDK and SYGVNS. The CDR3 is made up of 10 amino acids. The CDR3, as DNA: TGTGCCAGCAGCAACTACGAGCAGTACTTC. It encodes CASSNYEQYF.

Points on this clone: This specimen includes other DNA sequences encoding the same CDR3. The chain joins TRBV27 to TRBJ1-2; D is uncertain. Trimming shortened V by 2 bases and J by 4 bases, and 8 bases separated the two germline ends. This CDR3 is 13 amino acids long. Per the germline V gene, CDR1 is MNHEY and CDR2 is SMNVEV (reference sequence). CDR3 sequence: CASSLNRIYGYTF. DNA for the CDR3: TGTGCCAGCAGTTTAAACAGAATCTATGGCTACACCTTC.

CDR3 coding DNA: TGCGCCAGCAGCACCGGGACTAGCGGGGGGTCTGGGGCCAACGTCCTGACTTTC. This gives the protein CASSTGTSGGSGANVLTF. J is TRBJ2-6 and V is TRBV5-1; 15 bases are shared with TRBD2. CDR1 and CDR2 (germline): SGHRS, YFSETQ. This CDR3 is 18 amino acids long. Trimming at V came to 4 bases and at J to 1 base, leaving 3 bases not matched to a gene.

V is TRBV30 and J is TRBJ1-2, with 8 bases lining up with TRBD1. With 3 bases clipped from V and 4 bases from J, the junction kept 10 bases outside the gene matches. The CDR3 has 15 amino acids. In germline, CDR1 is GTSNPN, CDR2 SVGIG (reference sequence). The CDR3 nucleotides read TGTGCCTGGAGCGGAACCCAGGGGGCGCGCTATGGCTACACCTTC. Its protein is CAWSGTQGARYGYTF.

The J gene is TRBJ1-2, the V gene TRBV30, with 10 bases identical to TRBD1. There are 15 residues in the CDR3. From germline, CDR1 is GTSNPN and CDR2 SVGIG (reference sequence). The ends lost 2 bases at V and 5 bases at J; junction bases unmatched: 8. CDR3 DNA sequence: TGTGCCTGGAGTTTCGGACAGGGGGGTGGATATGGCTACACCTTC. Protein sequence: CAWSFGQGGGYGYTF. Together with reference TRBV30 and TRBJ1-2, the CDR3 gives the full variable domain: SQTIHQWPATLVQPVGSPLSLECTVEGTSNPNLYWYRQAAGRGLQLLFYSVGIGQISSEVPQNLSASRPQDRQFILSSKKLLLSDSGFYLCAWSFGQGGGYGYTFGSGTRLTVV.